What follows is one T cell receptor beta chain and its context. Trimming took 4 bases from V and 1 from J, leaving 14 bases between them. The germline V gene has CDR1 SGHRS and CDR2 YFSETQ. This CDR3 has 16 amino acids. Measured with immunoSEQ multiplex PCR; TCRdb has only the in-frame clones, and not every one. The data hold 250,000 to 300,000 clones, with 88% observed a single time. These data are taken from a study of blood T cell repertoires in COVID-19. In the study overall: The United States, Italy and Spain supplied acute and convalescent COVID-19 samples.

The sample consisted of peripheral blood. The rearrangement joins TRBV5-1 to TRBJ2-2, with D possibly matching TRBD1 (5 bases). The source of this sequence is a woman in her 30s with acute or convalescent COVID-19. The CDR3 coding sequence is TGCGCCAGCAGCGGCCGGTTTACAGGGAACACCGGGGAGCTGTTTTTT. Translated: CASSGRFTGNTGELFF.